These 17 T cell receptor beta chains originate from one sample sequenced in a study of T cell responses to AZD1222 COVID-19 vaccine. Assay used: immunoSEQ multiplex PCR; TCRdb lists only in-frame clones, some missing. The sample includes 53,000 or so clones, 80% to 90% of them seen just once. The sample consisted of peripheral blood, taken 28 days after the second AZD1222 dose. The receptors stem from an adult who received the AZD1222 COVID-19 vaccine.

The V call is TRBV5-1, the J call TRBJ2-7; TRBD1 aligns across 11 bases. The V gene's germline CDR1 is SGHRS and CDR2 YFSETQ. With V trimmed by 4 bases and J by 5 bases, 5 bases remained unmatched. CDR3 length equals 14 residues. CDR3 nucleotides: TGCGCCAGCAGCCCGGGGACAGGGGGGAACGAGCAGTACTTC. Amino acids: CASSPGTGGNEQYF.

This clone has only a few counts. The genes are TRBV28 and TRBJ2-1; 7 positions match TRBD1. The CDR3 is 15 residues long. In germline, CDR1 is MDHEN, CDR2 SYDVKM. V gave up 5 bases and J gave up 6 bases; unmatched junction bases: 10. This CDR3 is CASSIQGVGFNEQFF. The CDR3 DNA reads TGTGCCAGCAGTATTCAGGGGGTGGGGTTCAATGAGCAGTTCTTC.

This chain joins TRBV27 and TRBJ2-7; 12 bases agree with TRBD2. Trimming cost V 0 bases and J 5 bases; bases outside gene matches: 8. This CDR3 is built from 17 residues. Looked up from germline, CDR1 is MNHEY and CDR2 is SMNVEV (reference sequence). The CDR3 reads CASSLSPGLAGPHEQYF. In DNA form, the CDR3 reads TGTGCCAGCAGTTTATCTCCTGGACTAGCGGGACCCCACGAGCAGTACTTC.

The V gene is TRBV3-1 (or the pseudogene TRBV3-2), the J gene TRBJ2-2, with D maybe TRBD2 (6 bases). This CDR3 has 13 amino acids. The V end was cut by 1 base, the J end by 7 bases, with 7 bases between. The V gene's germline CDR1 is LGHDT and CDR2 YNNKEL (reference sequence). The CDR3 here is CASSQGRGGELFF. In DNA form, the CDR3 reads TGTGCCAGCAGCCAAGGGCGGGGCGGGGAGCTGTTTTTT.

The rearrangement links TRBV6-2 or TRBV6-3 to TRBJ2-5; D remains ambiguous. This CDR3 is built from 10 residues. The ends were cut back, 5 bases at V and 5 bases at J, with 3 bases in the middle. The germline V gene encodes CDR1 MNHEY and CDR2 SVGEGT. CDR3 sequence: CASSHETQYF. CDR3 nucleotide sequence: TGTGCCAGCAGTCACGAGACCCAGTACTTC.

J is TRBJ1-2 and V is TRBV2; tentative D call: TRBD1 (6 bases). CDR3 size: 14 residues. Per the germline V gene, CDR1 is SNHLY and CDR2 is FYNNEI. The V gene lost 1 base and the J gene lost 3 bases, with 9 bases spanning the gap. CDR3 protein: CASSEGRQDYGYTF. Here the CDR3 DNA reads TGTGCCAGCAGTGAAGGGAGACAGGACTATGGCTACACCTTC.

This clone was picked up a small number of times. V and J are TRBV15 and TRBJ2-5; 8 bases are a match to TRBD2. CDR3 length: 16 amino acids. Germline values: CDR1 LNHNV, CDR2 YYDKDF (reference sequence). The junction had 7 bases not matched to a gene; V was cut back by 0 bases and J by 4 bases. CDR3 sequence reads: CATSRDRAGGRETQYF. CDR3 DNA: TGTGCCACCAGCAGAGACCGTGCGGGGGGTCGAGAGACCCAGTACTTC.

The V call is TRBV6-4, the J call TRBJ1-2; possibly TRBD1 for D (6 bases). CDR1 is MRHNA, CDR2 SNTAGT, per germline. Trimming stripped 10 bases from V and 5 bases from J, with 20 bases between. The CDR3 loop spans 14 amino acids. This CDR3 is CAIVSIDRRYGYTF. The CDR3 coding sequence is TGTGCCATTGTCTCGATTGACAGGAGATATGGCTACACCTTC.

This chain links TRBV14 with TRBJ2-7; TRBD2 matches at 8 bases. Germline-derived CDR1 and CDR2 are SGHDN and FVKESK. J gave up 1 base and V 9 bases, and 11 bases lay outside the gene matches. This CDR3 spans 15 amino acids. Written as DNA, the CDR3 is TGTGCCAGTTCCCTCACTAGCGGCTCTTCCTACGAGCAGTACTTC. Encoded protein: CASSLTSGSSYEQYF.

A single count supports this clone. CDR3 coding DNA: TGTGCCAGCAGTCTAGGCGGTCCAGGGGGCTATGGCTACACCTTC. This codes for CASSLGGPGGYGYTF. The chain combines TRBV3-1 (or the pseudogene TRBV3-2) with TRBJ1-2; TRBD1 agrees at 7 bases. J lost 4 bases, V lost 6 bases, and 11 bases had no gene match. This CDR3 contains 15 residues. Germline V lookup: CDR1 LGHDT, CDR2 YNNKEL (reference sequence).

This clone was seen only a few times. The rearrangement uses TRBV2 and TRBJ1-6; 7 nucleotides match TRBD1. Germline V gene data show CDR1 as SNHLY and CDR2 as FYNNEI. CDR3 length: 13 amino acids. With V trimmed by 8 bases and J by 5 bases, 3 bases remained unmatched. The CDR3 coding sequence is TGTGCCAGCGCAGGGGGTAATAATTCACCCCTCCACTTT. Its translation: CASAGGNNSPLHF.

The chain joins TRBV7-9 to TRBJ2-7; D uncertain. V lost 2 bases and J 5 bases, leaving 10 bases between the germline ends. CDR1 and CDR2 (germline): SEHNR, FQNEAQ (reference sequence). The CDR3 spans 13 residues. CDR3: CASSLFGKHEQYF. CDR3 in DNA: TGTGCCAGCAGCTTATTTGGTAAACACGAGCAGTACTTC. The entire variable domain, with the rest obtained from reference TRBV7-9 and TRBJ2-7, is as follows: DTGVSQNPRHKITKRGQNVTFRCDPISEHNRLYWYRQTLGQGPEFLTYFQNEAQLEKSRLLSDRFSAERPKGSFSTLEIQRTEQGDSAMYLCASSLFGKHEQYFGPGTRLTVT.

This clone was detected once. The V call is TRBV7-2, the J call TRBJ2-1; no clear D. The V gene lost 5 bases and the J gene lost 10 bases, with 12 bases spanning the gap. Germline loops: CDR1 SGHTA, CDR2 FQGNSA. The CDR3 is 12 amino acids. The chain's CDR3 is CASSADQDEQFF. DNA for the CDR3: TGTGCCAGCAGCGCCGACCAGGACGAGCAGTTCTTC.

This chain connects TRBV19 to TRBJ2-2; D is unclear. The V end lost 7 bases, the J end lost 3 bases, and 12 bases lay between the germline ends. The CDR3 runs to 14 residues. Germline values: CDR1 LNHDA, CDR2 SQIVND (reference sequence). As DNA, the CDR3 is TGTGCCAGTATCCCGGACGGATACACCGGGGAGCTGTTTTTT. It codes for CASIPDGYTGELFF.

The chain couples TRBV11-3 to TRBJ1-4; D gene unclear. Germline values: CDR1 SGHNT, CDR2 YENEEA. The V end was cut by 2 bases, the J end by 14 bases, with 12 bases between. The CDR3 sequence is 12 residues long. The CDR3: CASSLKGGFLFF. As DNA, the CDR3 is TGTGCCAGCAGCTTAAAGGGAGGCTTCCTGTTTTTT.

The chain recombines TRBV15 with TRBJ2-2, with TRBD1 matching over 7 bases. Germline V gene data show CDR1 as LNHNV and CDR2 as YYDKDF (reference sequence). The CDR3 consists of 17 residues. V dropped 5 bases and J dropped 0; count of bases not matched to a gene: 9. CDR3 DNA sequence: TGTGCCACCAGCCCGGACTGGGACAGCGCGAACACCGGGGAGCTGTTTTTT. This translates into CATSPDWDSANTGELFF.

This chain joins TRBV13 and TRBJ1-6; TRBD1 might be the D (5 bases). Germline V CDR1 and CDR2: PRHDT, FYEKMQ (reference sequence). The CDR3 length is 18 residues. V lost 5 bases, J lost 3 bases, and 20 bases lay in between. CDR3 sequence reads: CASSHGLGDTLYNSPLHF. In DNA form, the CDR3 reads TGTGCCAGCAGCCACGGGTTAGGGGATACCCTCTATAATTCACCCCTCCACTTT.